This T cell receptor beta chain derives from a study of blood T cell repertoires in COVID-19. Study in general: PBMCs, B-cell-depleted T cells, or T cells provided the cDNA or gDNA that made up the material.

Cohorts were assigned according to the clinical history that participants reported. Germline loops: CDR1 LGHNA, CDR2 YNFKEQ. Trimming removed 6 bases at V and 2 bases at J, with 10 bases between. The CDR3 has 13 amino acids. As handled by the study authors: Counts of nucleated cells, estimated from reference gene primer amplification, were obtained. This table comes from immunoSEQ multiplex PCR, and its TCRdb copy is limited to in-frame clones, with some not included. That table is the source of V, J and clone size, and D and trimming were worked out from the DNA. The sample comprises a few hundred thousand clones, approximately 86% of which are singletons, and 3.5% to 4% rests with the top ten.

The clonotype comes from a woman between 40 and 55 years old with acute COVID-19. Sequenced: PBMCs or T cells enriched from blood (not recorded which). The gene calls are TRBV4-2 and TRBJ1-2; a possible D gene is TRBD1 (5 bases). CDR3 coding DNA: TGTGCCAGCAGTTCGACAGAAAACTATGGCTACACCTTC. Translation gives CASSSTENYGYTF.